Included here is one T cell receptor beta chain sequence, with context. Per the study methods: The assay estimated nucleated cells by amplifying reference gene primers. The protocol was immunoSEQ multiplex PCR, while the TCRdb copy is restricted to in-frame clones and leaves out a portion. The V and J calls and clone size are taken from that table; D and trimming were inferred from the DNA. The table shows about 140,000 clones, with more than 75% occurring only once. CDR3 length: 16 amino acids. Germline lookup yields CDR1 MNHEY and CDR2 SVGEGT. Trimming at V came to 5 bases and at J to 4 bases, leaving 11 bases not matched to a gene. This sample was taken from a study of blood T cell repertoires in COVID-19. In the study overall: Specimens from acute and convalescent COVID-19 originated in the United States, Italy and Spain. Sources were T cells, B-cell-depleted T cells, or PBMCs; the material itself was cDNA or gDNA.

This sequence originates from a man between 50 and 59 years old with active COVID-19. The gene calls are TRBV6-2 or TRBV6-3 and TRBJ2-1; 7 positions agree with TRBD2. Sequenced: peripheral blood. The CDR3 sequence is CASSTRSGGTYNEQFF. In nucleotides, the CDR3 is TGTGCCAGCAGTACCCGGTCGGGGGGAACTTACAATGAGCAGTTCTTC.